This TCR beta chain comes out of a study of blood T cell repertoires in COVID-19. Study at large: PBMCs, B-cell-depleted T cells, or T cells provided the cDNA or gDNA that made up the material.

Per germline, CDR1 MNHEY and CDR2 SVGAGI. The CDR3 extends over 15 amino acids. The junction had 7 bases not matched to a gene; V was cut back by 2 bases and J by 4 bases. The table came from immunoSEQ multiplex PCR; TCRdb's copy has only in-frame clones and leaves some out. Among hundreds of thousands of clones listed, approximately 81% were seen once. The chain combines TRBV6-5 with TRBJ1-2; TRBD1 matches at 7 bases. The specimen was peripheral blood. The TCR sequence derives from a woman over 75 with acute or convalescent COVID-19. The CDR3 nucleotides read TGTGCCAGCAGTTACAGGGGGCTCGGGTCCTATGGCTACACCTTC. Translating it yields CASSYRGLGSYGYTF.